The clone carrying this T cell receptor (beta chain) was found a few times. This record belongs to a study of blood T cell repertoires in COVID-19. Overall study context: The samples span acute and convalescent COVID-19 from the United States, Italy and Spain. The analysed material was cDNA or gDNA that came from T cells, B-cell-depleted T cells, or PBMCs.

The V and J ends lost 4 bases and 5 bases, in that order; junction bases with no gene match: 7. Germline assignment: CDR1 SGHRS and CDR2 YFSETQ. CDR3 length: 16 amino acids. Libraries were prepared by immunoSEQ multiplex PCR; TCRdb keeps only in-frame clonotypes and omits some of them. The sample contains roughly 250,000 clones, 75% to 90% of which appear only once. Material: peripheral blood. This TCR derives from a human donor in a cohort sampled during active COVID-19. The genes are TRBV5-1 and TRBJ2-2; TRBD1 aligns across 11 bases. The CDR3 protein is CASSTTGTGGTGELFF. The CDR3 DNA sequence: TGCGCCAGCAGCACTACCGGGACAGGGGGGACCGGGGAGCTGTTTTTT. The variable domain in full, completed from reference TRBV5-1 and TRBJ2-2, reads KAGVTQTPRYLIKTRGQQVTLSCSPISGHRSVSWYQQTPGQGLQFLFEYFSETQRNKGNFPGRFSGRQFSNSRSEMNVSTLELGDSALYLCASSTTGTGGTGELFFGEGSRLTVL.